This T cell receptor (beta chain) was documented in a study of OX40 agonist ivuxolimab in advanced cancers. Concerning the study at large: Ivuxolimab was a fully human IgG2 agonistic monoclonal antibody targeting the costimulatory receptor OX40 (CD134). Partial responses were achieved by three dose-escalation patients, of whom one had hepatocellular carcinoma and two had cutaneous melanoma. Patients were allowed to have had prior anti-PD-1, anti-PD-L1 or anti-CTLA-4 therapy, and 30% to 40% of the dose-escalation patients had been treated with checkpoint inhibitors. Intravenous ivuxolimab was administered to patients every 2 weeks at six dose levels: 0.01, 0.1, 0.3, 1.5, 3 and 10 mg/kg. The paper reports the monotherapy dose-escalation portion (N of about 50 patients) of the phase I ivuxolimab trial. Peripheral TCRbeta sequencing was intended to test whether TCR sequence diversity was altered and clonal T-cell expansion was caused by ivuxolimab. Of the approximately 54 dose-escalation patients, hepatocellular carcinoma was present in approximately 20, melanoma in about 15, renal cell carcinoma in 9 and head and neck cancer in 9. The dose-escalation cohort was over 70% male with a mean age of about 65 years, ranging from 23 to 79. Broader findings and caveats from the paper: The antigen specificity of the peripheral T cells that underwent clonal expansion was not determined. Low levels of normalized T-cell clonal expansion were also seen in some patients who did not respond. In partial responders in the 0.1-3.0 mg/kg groups, normalized peripheral clonal expansion was found to be among the lowest, especially among CD8+ T cells. After ivuxolimab, CD8+ T cells had more expanded clones than CD4+ T cells on average. At doses of 0.1 to 3.0 mg/kg, clonal expansion of both CD4+ and CD8+ T cells in blood was seen between baseline and week 6.

To sequence the TCRbeta CDR3 region, genomic DNA was isolated from the sorted cells. The immunoSEQ Assay was used to sequence the TCRbeta CDR3 regions. TCRdb limited this immuneACCESS table to in-frame rearrangements with V and J called. A share of clones is missing; checked studies link under half to unresolved V genes, and the rest is unexplained. The sample includes tens of thousands of clones, with roughly 84% observed a single time. Clones ranked in the top ten supply about 0.33% of the sample. The CDR3 spans 17 residues, from the cysteine through the phenylalanine. Only the CDR3 part of the read is kept: 51 bases, read in frame from the first base. CDR1 SGHRS and CDR2 YFSETQ were looked up in the germline V gene. V lost 3 bases and J lost 4 bases, and the count of bases not matched to a germline gene is 11. The trial excluded patients who had a history of autoimmune disease or who were on systemic immunosuppression. Peripheral blood for TCR sequencing was collected from all dose cohorts at baseline, on cycle 4 day 1, and on cycle 7 day 1. The samples were drawn from a first-in-human, open-label, multicenter phase I dose-escalation trial of ivuxolimab. The trial enrolled adults with locally advanced or metastatic head and neck squamous cell, hepatocellular, melanoma or renal cell carcinoma. Before TCR sequencing, CD4+ T cells and CD8+ T cells from peripheral blood were sorted into separate populations.

This clone was seen only once. What this receptor recognizes is not known. No base-level quality is on record; no much larger clone is a single base apart. The sequence joins TRBV5-1 to TRBJ2-1, with 9 junctional bases fitting TRBD2. The TCR comes from an adult with an advanced solid tumor such as melanoma, head and neck, liver or kidney cancer. The material was CD4+ or CD8+ T cells sorted from blood, obtained in a trial of the OX40 agonist ivuxolimab. The CDR3 reads CASSSGGPSGVYNEQFF. The nucleotide sequence is given as TGCGCCAGCAGCTCCGGGGGGCCTAGCGGGGTATACAATGAGCAGTTCTTC.